These 10 T cell receptor beta chains share one sample of origin, sequenced in a study of T cells in Graves' hyperthyroidism and ophthalmopathy. Amplified TCR beta CDR3 regions came from RNA transcripts. The TCR CDR3 first-round RT-PCR relied on the HTBI primer set. TCRdb processed the multiplex PCR reads anew with MiXCR; each CDR3 protein has one entry. The sample shows approximately 690,000 distinct CDR3 sequences, around 20% of them seen only once. Sequencing was performed on blood. The receptors were gathered from a man aged 25 to 40 with Graves' ophthalmopathy.

This chain connects TRBV12-3 or TRBV12-4 to TRBJ2-3; D might be TRBD1 or TRBD2, each matching 6 bases. Trimming removed 3 bases from V and 6 bases from J, with 10 bases in between. The CDR3 contains 13 residues. CDR3 DNA: TGTGCCAGCAGTTTTTGGGGGGCGGATACGCAGTATTTT. Protein product: CASSFWGADTQYF.

This clonotype has ten or more counts. The chain carries TRBV18 and TRBJ2-1; 7 bases are a match to TRBD1. V was pared by 3 bases and J by 0 bases, with 5 bases of the junction left unmatched. Germline values: CDR1 KGHSH, CDR2 LQKENI. CDR3 length equals 16 residues. In DNA form, the CDR3 reads TGTGCCAGCTCACCCAGACAGGGAAGCTCCTACAATGAGCAGTTCTTC. Amino acids: CASSPRQGSSYNEQFF.

This clonotype was observed many times. The rearrangement joins TRBV20-1 to TRBJ2-1; 7 nucleotides align to TRBD1. V lost 7 bases, J lost 6 bases, and 12 bases stayed unmatched. The CDR3 is 14 amino acids. In germline, CDR1 is DFQATT, CDR2 SNEGSKA (reference sequence). The CDR3 reads CSVEGALNFNEQFF. CDR3 DNA sequence: TGCAGTGTAGAGGGGGCCCTGAACTTCAATGAGCAGTTCTTC.

This clonotype has ten or more counts. The chain uses TRBV18 and TRBJ1-5; no clear D. This CDR3 comprises 14 residues. Germline V gene data show CDR1 as KGHSH and CDR2 as LQKENI. Trimming left V 4 bases short and J 6 bases short, with 13 bases between. The CDR3 reads CASSRGGESQPQHF. DNA of the CDR3: TGTGCCAGCTCACGAGGCGGGGAATCTCAGCCCCAGCATTTT.

This clonotype came up many times. This chain links TRBV28 with TRBJ2-4; TRBD2 agrees at 8 bases. The ends lost 7 bases at V and 6 bases at J; junction bases unmatched: 8. CDR1 and CDR2 (germline): MDHEN, SYDVKM. The length of the CDR3 is 14 residues. For the CDR3, the DNA is TGTGCCAGCAATGAAGGACTAGCCGGAAACATTCAGTACTTC. This sequence encodes CASNEGLAGNIQYF.

The V call is TRBV5-1, the J call TRBJ2-1; 9 nucleotides agree with TRBD1. This CDR3 is built from 15 residues. J gave up 7 bases and V 2 bases, and 7 bases lay outside the gene matches. CDR1 is SGHRS and CDR2 is YFSETQ in the germline V gene. Written as DNA, the CDR3 is TGCGCCAGCAGCTTTACGGACAGGGGATATAATGAGCAGTTCTTC. This sequence encodes CASSFTDRGYNEQFF.

This clonotype appeared many times. The CDR3 here is CASSLRLAGVPRADTQYF. In DNA, the CDR3 is TGTGCCAGCAGTTTACGTCTAGCGGGAGTGCCCCGGGCAGATACGCAGTATTTT. V usage is TRBV12-3 or TRBV12-4 and J usage is TRBJ2-3, with TRBD2 identical over 10 bases. The CDR3 sequence is 18 residues long. V lost 2 bases to trimming and J lost 4 bases; unmatched junction nucleotides: 12.

At least ten counts were recorded for this clonotype. The chain combines TRBV6-2 or TRBV6-3 with TRBJ1-2, with 9 positions matching TRBD1. With V trimmed by 5 bases and J by 4 bases, 5 bases remained unmatched. This CDR3 comprises 14 residues. In germline, CDR1 is MNHEY, CDR2 SVGEGT. CDR3 region: CASSTGTGPYGYTF. CDR3 bases: TGTGCCAGCAGTACCGGGACAGGGCCCTATGGCTACACCTTC.

This clonotype was observed many times. The chain combines TRBV5-1 with TRBJ2-1; 7 positions match TRBD2. With V trimmed by 0 bases and J by 2 bases, 2 bases remained unmatched. The germline CDR1 and CDR2 sequences are SGHRS and YFSETQ. The CDR3 runs to 15 residues. CDR3 nucleotide sequence: TGCGCCAGCAGCTTGGTCGGGAGGACCTACAATGAGCAGTTCTTC. Amino acid sequence: CASSLVGRTYNEQFF.

In this sample, this clonotype turned up many times. This chain connects TRBV28 to TRBJ1-1; no firm D call. This CDR3 has 11 amino acids. Trimming shortened V by 7 bases and J by 3 bases, and 6 bases separated the two germline ends. Per germline, CDR1 MDHEN and CDR2 SYDVKM. CDR3 coding DNA: TGTGCCAGCAAGCGGGACACTGAAGCTTTCTTT. As protein: CASKRDTEAFF.